Listed below are T cell receptor beta chains from one sample, sequenced in a study of blood T cell repertoires in COVID-19. Only in-frame clones appear in the TCRdb table, and some are missing; sequencing was by immunoSEQ multiplex PCR. The sample comprises about 250,000 clones, approximately 82% of which are singletons, and roughly 7.8% rests with the top ten. Material for sequencing was peripheral blood. The receptors here all came from a man aged 40-50 years with active or convalescent COVID-19. Each CDR3 is given with its conserved first and last residue. D genes are given only for firm matches. Clone size is not always given. Where it is, it says once, few, many or a class for expanded clones.

j_gene: TRBJ1-6
d_gene: TRBD1
abundance: NA
v_gene: TRBV30
CDR3nt: TGTGCCTGGAGCGGACAGGGCGCGTCTTCACCCCTCCACTTT
CDR3aa: CAWSGQGASSPLHF

j_gene: TRBJ1-3
d_gene: TRBD1
abundance: few
v_gene: TRBV25-1
CDR3nt: TGTGCCAGCCTGGACAGGGGGCAGGGAAACACCATATATTTT
CDR3aa: CASLDRGQGNTIYF

j_gene: TRBJ2-7
d_gene: TRBD1
abundance: NA
v_gene: TRBV6-5
CDR3nt: TGTGCCACAGAGGGACAGGGCGGATACGAGCAGTACTTC
CDR3aa: CATEGQGGYEQYF

j_gene: TRBJ1-6
d_gene: TRBD1
abundance: NA
v_gene: TRBV9
CDR3nt: TGTGCCACACAGGGGGGCGGTTCGGCGGCTGAGAGTTCACCCCTCCACTTT
CDR3aa: CATQGGGSAAESSPLHF

j_gene: TRBJ2-7
d_gene: NA
abundance: NA
v_gene: TRBV11-2
CDR3nt: TGTGCCAGCAGCACCCAAGGGGCGGGGACCTACGAGCAGTACTTC
CDR3aa: CASSTQGAGTYEQYF

j_gene: TRBJ1-6
d_gene: TRBD1
abundance: NA
v_gene: TRBV7-2
CDR3nt: TGTGCCAGCAGCTCAAGACAGGGGGGATATAATTCACCCCTCCACTTT
CDR3aa: CASSSRQGGYNSPLHF

j_gene: TRBJ2-1
d_gene: TRBD1
abundance: NA
v_gene: TRBV11-2
CDR3nt: TGTGCCAGCAGCCCTCTTCCGGGACAGGGGGCAGGGGATGAGCAGTTCTTC
CDR3aa: CASSPLPGQGAGDEQFF

j_gene: TRBJ1-5
d_gene: TRBD1
abundance: NA
v_gene: TRBV11-3
CDR3nt: TGTGCCAGCAGCTTACGACAGGGGGTCAATCAGCCCCAGCATTTT
CDR3aa: CASSLRQGVNQPQHF

j_gene: TRBJ2-4
d_gene: NA
abundance: once
v_gene: TRBV6-2/TRBV6-3
CDR3nt: TGTGCCAGTAGTGACTCGGGCCACAACATTCAGTACTTC
CDR3aa: CASSDSGHNIQYF

j_gene: TRBJ2-3
d_gene: NA
abundance: once
v_gene: TRBV24-1
CDR3nt: TGTGCCACCAGTCCCTCGAGGGATCGAGGAGATACGCAGTATTTT
CDR3aa: CATSPSRDRGDTQYF

j_gene: TRBJ1-4
d_gene: NA
abundance: NA
v_gene: TRBV5-1
CDR3nt: TGCGCCAGCAGCTGGGGGGGTACTAATGAAAAACTGTTTTTT
CDR3aa: CASSWGGTNEKLFF

j_gene: TRBJ2-2
d_gene: TRBD2
abundance: NA
v_gene: TRBV6-6
CDR3nt: TGTGCCAGCAGGCCTAAGCGGGAGGGGGAGCTGTTTTTT
CDR3aa: CASRPKREGELFF

j_gene: TRBJ1-1
d_gene: NA
abundance: NA
v_gene: TRBV29-1
CDR3nt: TGCAGCGTTGAAGATCTATGGGGGGGAACTGAAGCTTTCTTT
CDR3aa: CSVEDLWGGTEAFF

j_gene: TRBJ2-7
d_gene: TRBD2
abundance: once
v_gene: TRBV10-3
CDR3nt: TGTGCCATCAGTCGGGGGGGCTCCCTGGCGGGCGAGCAGTACTTC
CDR3aa: CAISRGGSLAGEQYF

j_gene: TRBJ1-3
d_gene: NA
abundance: few
v_gene: TRBV7-9
CDR3nt: TGTGCCAGCAGCCACGACGGGACTTACACCCGAAACACCATATATTTT
CDR3aa: CASSHDGTYTRNTIYF

j_gene: TRBJ2-1
d_gene: TRBD2
abundance: NA
v_gene: TRBV9
CDR3nt: TGTGCCAGCAGCTCTCGGGAGGGCCTCAATGAGCAGTTCTTC
CDR3aa: CASSSREGLNEQFF

j_gene: TRBJ1-4
d_gene: NA
abundance: NA
v_gene: TRBV19
CDR3nt: TGTGCCAGTAGATCCCCGGCGGCGGATGAAAAACTGTTTTTT
CDR3aa: CASRSPAADEKLFF

j_gene: TRBJ1-5
d_gene: NA
abundance: few
v_gene: TRBV7-2
CDR3nt: TGTGCCAGCAGCTTAAGGTCAGGGGACGGCGCTCAGCCCCAGCATTTT
CDR3aa: CASSLRSGDGAQPQHF

j_gene: TRBJ2-1
d_gene: TRBD2
abundance: NA
v_gene: TRBV28
CDR3nt: TGTGCCAGCCCCCCGGGACAAGTTGGACTAGCGGGTGACAATGAGCAGTTCTTC
CDR3aa: CASPPGQVGLAGDNEQFF

j_gene: TRBJ1-1
d_gene: NA
abundance: NA
v_gene: TRBV7-6
CDR3nt: TGTGCCAGCAGCTTAGAGGGAAGGGGGAACACTGAAGCTTTCTTT
CDR3aa: CASSLEGRGNTEAFF

j_gene: TRBJ1-2
d_gene: NA
abundance: once
v_gene: TRBV30
CDR3nt: TGTGCCTGCACCAGGGGTAACTATGGCTACACCTTC
CDR3aa: CACTRGNYGYTF

j_gene: TRBJ1-6
d_gene: TRBD1
abundance: NA
v_gene: TRBV6-2/TRBV6-3
CDR3nt: TGTGCCAGCAGTATGACAGGGGGCAACTCACCCCTCCACTTT
CDR3aa: CASSMTGGNSPLHF

j_gene: TRBJ2-5
d_gene: TRBD1
abundance: NA
v_gene: TRBV15
CDR3nt: TGTGCCACCAGCAGCGGGGACAGGGGATTTTCAGAGACCCAGTACTTC
CDR3aa: CATSSGDRGFSETQYF

j_gene: TRBJ2-7
d_gene: TRBD2
abundance: NA
v_gene: TRBV18
CDR3nt: TGTGCCAGCTCCTCGACTAGCGGGAACTACGAGCAGTACTTC
CDR3aa: CASSSTSGNYEQYF

j_gene: TRBJ2-5
d_gene: NA
abundance: NA
v_gene: TRBV5-4
CDR3nt: TGTGCCAGCAGCTATAATGGTTGGACGTTGACGGGGGAGACCCAGTACTTC
CDR3aa: CASSYNGWTLTGETQYF

j_gene: TRBJ2-7
d_gene: NA
abundance: NA
v_gene: TRBV6-1
CDR3nt: TGTGCCAGCAGTGAAGCGGGCAGGGGAGTATCCTACGAGCAGTACTTC
CDR3aa: CASSEAGRGVSYEQYF

j_gene: TRBJ2-1
d_gene: TRBD1
abundance: NA
v_gene: TRBV14
CDR3nt: TGTGCCAGCAGCTTATACAGGGGCGCATCCTACAATGAGCAGTTCTTC
CDR3aa: CASSLYRGASYNEQFF

j_gene: TRBJ2-1
d_gene: NA
abundance: NA
v_gene: TRBV3-1/TRBV3-2
CDR3nt: TGTGCCAGCGCAGTCGTGAGCGGGTCATATTATGAGCAGTTCTTC
CDR3aa: CASAVVSGSYYEQFF

j_gene: TRBJ2-3
d_gene: TRBD2
abundance: NA
v_gene: TRBV7-9
CDR3nt: TGTGCCAGCAGCTTAACACTAGCGGGGGGTTCAGATACGCAGTATTTT
CDR3aa: CASSLTLAGGSDTQYF

j_gene: TRBJ1-1
d_gene: NA
abundance: NA
v_gene: TRBV6-2/TRBV6-3
CDR3nt: TGTGCCAGCAGTCCCTGGGCCCTTGAAGCTTTCTTT
CDR3aa: CASSPWALEAFF

j_gene: TRBJ1-4
d_gene: TRBD1
abundance: NA
v_gene: TRBV18
CDR3nt: TGTGCCAGCTCACCACAGGGGGCGCGTGAAAAACTGTTTTTT
CDR3aa: CASSPQGAREKLFF

j_gene: TRBJ1-2
d_gene: NA
abundance: NA
v_gene: TRBV6-5
CDR3nt: TGTGCCAGCAGGACGGGGGTTTATGGCTACACCTTC
CDR3aa: CASRTGVYGYTF

j_gene: TRBJ1-3
d_gene: NA
abundance: NA
v_gene: TRBV9
CDR3nt: TGTGCCAGCAGCGACCAAAGGGGCTCTGGAAACACCATATATTTT
CDR3aa: CASSDQRGSGNTIYF

j_gene: TRBJ2-3
d_gene: NA
abundance: once
v_gene: TRBV14
CDR3nt: TGTGCCAGCAGCCAAGCACAAGATACGCAGTATTTT
CDR3aa: CASSQAQDTQYF

j_gene: TRBJ2-5
d_gene: TRBD1
abundance: NA
v_gene: TRBV6-5
CDR3nt: TGTGCCAGCAGGGGGGGTAGGACAGGGGAAGAGACCCAGTACTTC
CDR3aa: CASRGGRTGEETQYF

j_gene: TRBJ1-4
d_gene: TRBD1
abundance: NA
v_gene: TRBV3-1/TRBV3-2
CDR3nt: TGTGCCAGCAGCCCGACAGGGGTAAGAAAACTGTTTTTT
CDR3aa: CASSPTGVRKLFF

j_gene: TRBJ1-1
d_gene: NA
abundance: NA
v_gene: TRBV6-2/TRBV6-3
CDR3nt: TGTGCCAGCAGTCATCCCCATAGGAACACTGAAGCTTTCTTT
CDR3aa: CASSHPHRNTEAFF

j_gene: TRBJ1-2
d_gene: NA
abundance: NA
v_gene: TRBV11-1
CDR3nt: TGTGCCAGCAGCCCCGAGGTACTAGCTAACTATGGCTACACCTTC
CDR3aa: CASSPEVLANYGYTF

j_gene: TRBJ2-7
d_gene: TRBD2
abundance: NA
v_gene: TRBV5-4
CDR3nt: TGTGCCAGCAGCCAGGGGACTAGCGGGAGGGATGAGCAGTACTTC
CDR3aa: CASSQGTSGRDEQYF

j_gene: TRBJ1-5
d_gene: TRBD1
abundance: once
v_gene: TRBV19
CDR3nt: TGTGCCAGTAGTGGACAGGGACGGGGCAATCAGCCCCAGCATTTT
CDR3aa: CASSGQGRGNQPQHF

j_gene: TRBJ2-2
d_gene: NA
abundance: NA
v_gene: TRBV5-4
CDR3nt: TGTGCCAGCAGAACGAACGAGGGCACCGGGGAGCTGTTTTTT
CDR3aa: CASRTNEGTGELFF